These T cell receptor beta chains were read from a single sample in a study of T cell repertoires in cytomegalovirus infection. TCRdb reprocessed the reads with MiXCR, giving one entry per CDR3 protein. The table lists around 210,000 distinct CDR3 sequences, about 7% of them singletons, with under 7.5% in the top ten. The sequencing sample was made of PBMCs. These receptors originate from a human donor in good health (CMV status not recorded). Some clones in this sample may be carry-over from other donors' samples. CDR3s include the opening cysteine and the closing phenylalanine or tryptophan. A D gene is named only where the DNA matches it firmly. Some rows have no size entry. The others give once, few or many, or a class for an expanded clone.

>TRBD2|12|few|TRBV11-1|TRBJ2-3
TGTGCCAGCAGCTTCCTAGCGGGGACGCAGTATTTT
CASSFLAGTQYF
>NA|14|NA|TRBV28|TRBJ1-2
TGTGCCAGCAGCCGGGCTTTGGATGCCTATGGCTACACCTTC
CASSRALDAYGYTF
>NA|16|many|TRBV7-6|TRBJ2-4
TGTGCCAGCAGCTCTCTTGTCGGTGGAACCAAAAACATTCAGTACTTC
CASSSLVGGTKNIQYF
>NA|15|many|TRBV20-1|TRBJ2-5
TGCAGTGCTAGCCCCGGCAGGGGTTTGAAAGAGACCCAGTACTTC
CSASPGRGLKETQYF
>NA|15|many|TRBV7-6|TRBJ1-5
TGTGCCAGCAGCTTTCTCCCGGGGAGCAATCAGCCCCAGCATTTT
CASSFLPGSNQPQHF
>NA|13|many|TRBV6-2/TRBV6-3|TRBJ2-2
TGTGCCAGCAGTCGGACGGCCACCGGGGAGCTGTTTTTT
CASSRTATGELFF
>NA|15|few|TRBV19|TRBJ1-1
TGTGCCAGTAGTATAGTCCCCGGGACGAACACTGAAGCTTTCTTT
CASSIVPGTNTEAFF
>NA|14|many|TRBV11-2|TRBJ2-7
TGTGCCAGCAGCTTCGGGGCCGTCTCCTACGAGCAGTACTTC
CASSFGAVSYEQYF
>TRBD1|16|many|TRBV6-5|TRBJ2-1
TGTGCCAGCAGTTACTCGGGGCAGGGGGCAGGCAATGAGCAGTTCTTC
CASSYSGQGAGNEQFF
>TRBD1|16|many|TRBV28|TRBJ1-5
TGTGCCCGAACGACAGGGGAGAGCGATAGCAATCAGCCCCAGCATTTT
CARTTGESDSNQPQHF
>NA|14|many|TRBV7-8|TRBJ2-5
TGTGCCAGCAGCCAGAGCAGGGCACAAGAGACCCAGTACTTC
CASSQSRAQETQYF
>NA|17|few|TRBV6-2/TRBV6-3|TRBJ2-1
TGTGCCAGCAGTCCCCACCGGACCGTACTTTCCTACAATGAGCAGTTCTTC
CASSPHRTVLSYNEQFF
>NA|12|many|TRBV7-9|TRBJ2-1
TGTGCCAGCAGCTTACAGGTGAATGAGCAGTTCTTC
CASSLQVNEQFF
>NA|14|NA|TRBV20-1|TRBJ2-2
TGCAGTGCTAGAGTTCGGACCAACACCGGGGAGCTGTTTTTT
CSARVRTNTGELFF
>NA|16|many|TRBV10-3|TRBJ1-5
TGTGCCACTAGTCCGGAACTTCAGGGTCGGGATCAGCCCCAGCATTTT
CATSPELQGRDQPQHF
>NA|12|NA|TRBV28|TRBJ2-7
TGTGCCAGCAAGGAGGGTACTTACGAGCAGTACTTC
CASKEGTYEQYF
>NA|14|few|TRBV6-2/TRBV6-3|TRBJ1-6
TGTGCCAGCAGCCTCGGAAGGCGTAATTCACCCCTCCACTTT
CASSLGRRNSPLHF
>TRBD2|15|many|TRBV7-3|TRBJ2-5
TGTGCCAGCAGCTTAGGGGGGGGTATCCAAGAGACCCAGTACTTC
CASSLGGGIQETQYF
>NA|12|many|TRBV7-9|TRBJ2-7
TGTGCCAGCAGCCTTCGTCCAAGGGAGCAGTACTTC
CASSLRPREQYF
>TRBD1|13|many|TRBV7-2|TRBJ2-3
TGTGCCAGCAGCCAACAGGGGTTGGATACGCAGTATTTT
CASSQQGLDTQYF
>NA|14|NA|TRBV20-1|TRBJ1-1
TGCAGTGCTAGAGGACAGAATGCGAACACTGAAGCTTTCTTT
CSARGQNANTEAFF
>TRBD2|15|many|TRBV13|TRBJ2-1
TGTGCCAGCAGTTTGGGACTAGCGGACTACAATGAGCAGTTCTTC
CASSLGLADYNEQFF
>NA|18|many|TRBV9|TRBJ2-3
TGTGCCAGCAGCGTAGAAGACGGGGGAGCGACTAGCACAGATACGCAGTATTTT
CASSVEDGGATSTDTQYF
>NA|12|many|TRBV6-4|TRBJ1-4
TGTGCCAGCAGTGCCGGCAGAGGAAAACTGTTTTTT
CASSAGRGKLFF
>TRBD1|14|NA|TRBV25-1|TRBJ1-1
TGTGCCAGCAGTCGGACAGGAAAGAACACTGAAGCTTTCTTT
CASSRTGKNTEAFF
>TRBD1|15|many|TRBV7-2|TRBJ2-3
TGTGCCAGCAGCTTCGACAGGGGCATCGCAGATACGCAGTATTTT
CASSFDRGIADTQYF
>TRBD2|18|many|TRBV29-1|TRBJ2-7
TGCAGCGTCGCGGGGGGACTAGCGGGGGGCCGTAGCTCCTACGAGCAGTACTTC
CSVAGGLAGGRSSYEQYF
>NA|14|NA|TRBV7-9|TRBJ1-1
TGTGCCAGCAGCTTAGTGGGGACAAGGGCTGAAGCTTTCTTT
CASSLVGTRAEAFF
>NA|15|many|TRBV18|TRBJ1-1
TGTGCCAGCTCACCACTTCACAGTTCGGAGGCTGAAGCTTTCTTT
CASSPLHSSEAEAFF